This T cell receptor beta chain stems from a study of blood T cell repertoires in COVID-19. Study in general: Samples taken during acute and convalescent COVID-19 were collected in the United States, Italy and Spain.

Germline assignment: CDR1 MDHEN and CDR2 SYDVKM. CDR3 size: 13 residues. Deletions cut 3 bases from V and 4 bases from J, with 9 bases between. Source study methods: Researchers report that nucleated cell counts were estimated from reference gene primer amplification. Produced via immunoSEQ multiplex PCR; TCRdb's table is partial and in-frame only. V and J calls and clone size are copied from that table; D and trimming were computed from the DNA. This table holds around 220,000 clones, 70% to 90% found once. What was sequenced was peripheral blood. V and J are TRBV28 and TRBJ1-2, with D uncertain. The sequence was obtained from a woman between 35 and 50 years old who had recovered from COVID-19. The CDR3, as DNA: TGTGCCAGCAGTTTTCCGGGAACCTATGGCTACACCTTC. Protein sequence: CASSFPGTYGYTF.